This T cell receptor (beta chain) derives from a study of T cells in Graves' hyperthyroidism and ophthalmopathy. Template material for amplifying TCR beta CDR3 regions consisted of RNA transcripts. TCR CDR3 underwent first-round RT-PCR with the HTBI primer set. TCRdb processed the multiplex PCR reads anew with MiXCR; each CDR3 protein has one entry. The sample holds roughly 380,000 distinct CDR3 sequences, more than 11% seen once. The V and J ends lost 3 bases and 5 bases, in that order; junction bases with no gene match: 8. Germline V gene sequence: CDR1 SGHRS, CDR2 YFSETQ. The CDR3 contains 15 residues. This clonotype was seen at least ten times.

The clonotype comes from an older woman with Graves' hyperthyroidism. The sequenced sample consisted of blood. The chain couples TRBV5-1 to TRBJ2-1, with 7 bases identical to TRBD2. CDR3 nucleotides: TGCGCCAGCAGCTCCGGGACTACAATGAACAATGAGCAGTTCTTC. Translated: CASSSGTTMNNEQFF. Combining the CDR3 with reference TRBV5-1 and TRBJ2-1 gives the whole variable domain KAGVTQTPRYLIKTRGQQVTLSCSPISGHRSVSWYQQTPGQGLQFLFEYFSETQRNKGNFPGRFSGRQFSNSRSEMNVSTLELGDSALYLCASSSGTTMNNEQFFGPGTRLTVL.